This section outlines one TCR beta chain sequence together with its context. Assay used: immunoSEQ multiplex PCR; TCRdb lists only in-frame clones, some missing. The profile shows tens of thousands of clones, nearly 95% of them singletons. This record belongs to a study of T cell changes during pregnancy in multiple sclerosis. This CDR3 has 15 residues. Germline CDR1 is ENHRY and CDR2 is SYGVKD. V was cut by 6 bases and J by 4 bases, with 18 bases left in between. The sequence was collected from a female donor with multiple sclerosis, enrolled in a pregnancy study. This chain uses TRBV10-3 with TRBJ2-5, with D possibly TRBD1 on 6 matching bases. Here the sequenced sample was peripheral blood, taken in the third trimester of pregnancy. This CDR3 is CAIRDPPTGGETQYF. The CDR3 DNA is TGTGCCATCAGGGACCCCCCGACAGGAGGAGAGACCCAGTACTTC.